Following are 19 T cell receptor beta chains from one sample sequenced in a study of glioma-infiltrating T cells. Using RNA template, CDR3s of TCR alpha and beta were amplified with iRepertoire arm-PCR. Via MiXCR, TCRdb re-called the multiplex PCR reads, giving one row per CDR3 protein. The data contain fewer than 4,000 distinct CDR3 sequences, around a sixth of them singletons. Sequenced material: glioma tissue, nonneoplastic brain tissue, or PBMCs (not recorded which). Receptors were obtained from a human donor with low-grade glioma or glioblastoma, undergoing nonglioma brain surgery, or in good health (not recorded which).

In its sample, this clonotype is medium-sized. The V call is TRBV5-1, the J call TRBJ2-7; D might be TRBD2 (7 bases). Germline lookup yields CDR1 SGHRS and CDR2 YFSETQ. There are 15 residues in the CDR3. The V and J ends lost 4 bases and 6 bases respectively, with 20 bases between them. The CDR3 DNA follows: TGCGCCAGCAGCCCCGGACGGGGGGCCTCTGGCGAGCAGTACGTC. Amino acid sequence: CASSPGRGASGEQYV.

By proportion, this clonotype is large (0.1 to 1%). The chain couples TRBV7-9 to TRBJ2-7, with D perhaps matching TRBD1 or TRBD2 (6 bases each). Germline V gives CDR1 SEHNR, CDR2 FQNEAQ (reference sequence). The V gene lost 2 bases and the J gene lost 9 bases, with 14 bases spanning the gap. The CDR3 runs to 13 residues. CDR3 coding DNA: TGTGCCAGCAGCTTACATCAGGAGGGGGGGCAGTACGTC. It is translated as CASSLHQEGGQYV.

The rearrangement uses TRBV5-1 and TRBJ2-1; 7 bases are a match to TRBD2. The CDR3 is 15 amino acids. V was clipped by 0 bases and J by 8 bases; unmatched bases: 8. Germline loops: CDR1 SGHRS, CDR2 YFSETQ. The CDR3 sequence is CASSLGRGRGDEQFF. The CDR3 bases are TGCGCCAGCAGCTTGGGACGGGGCCGGGGGGATGAGCAGTTCTTC. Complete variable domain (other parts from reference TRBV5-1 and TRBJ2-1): KAGVTQTPRYLIKTRGQQVTLSCSPISGHRSVSWYQQTPGQGLQFLFEYFSETQRNKGNFPGRFSGRQFSNSRSEMNVSTLELGDSALYLCASSLGRGRGDEQFFGPGTRLTVL.

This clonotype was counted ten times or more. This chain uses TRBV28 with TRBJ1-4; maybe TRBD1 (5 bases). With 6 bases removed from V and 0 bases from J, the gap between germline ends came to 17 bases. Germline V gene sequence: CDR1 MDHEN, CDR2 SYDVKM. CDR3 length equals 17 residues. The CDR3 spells CASRGLGAFATNEKLFF. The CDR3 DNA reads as TGTGCCAGCAGGGGCCTCGGGGCATTCGCAACTAATGAAAAACTGTTTTTT.

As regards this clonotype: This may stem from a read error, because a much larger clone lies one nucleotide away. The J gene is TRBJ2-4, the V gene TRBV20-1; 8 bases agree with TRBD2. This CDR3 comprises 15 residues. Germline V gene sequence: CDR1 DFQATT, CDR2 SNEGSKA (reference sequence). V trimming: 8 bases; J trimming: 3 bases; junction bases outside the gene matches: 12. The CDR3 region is CSPEDGGGGKNIQYF. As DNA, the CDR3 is TGCAGTCCTGAGGACGGGGGGGGGGGCAAAAACATTCAGTACTTC.

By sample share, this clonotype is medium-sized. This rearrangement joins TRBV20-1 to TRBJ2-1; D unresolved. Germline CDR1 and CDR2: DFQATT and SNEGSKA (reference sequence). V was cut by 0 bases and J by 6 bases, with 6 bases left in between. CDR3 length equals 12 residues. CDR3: CSAREDSNEQFF. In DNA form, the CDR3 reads TGCAGTGCTAGAGAAGATAGCAATGAGCAGTTCTTC.

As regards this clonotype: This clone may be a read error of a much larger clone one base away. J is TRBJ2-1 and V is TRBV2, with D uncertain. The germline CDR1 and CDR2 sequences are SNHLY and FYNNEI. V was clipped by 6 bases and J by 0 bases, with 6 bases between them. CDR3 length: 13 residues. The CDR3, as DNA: TGTGCCAGCAGAACAGACTCCTACAATGAGCAGTTCTTC. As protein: CASRTDSYNEQFF. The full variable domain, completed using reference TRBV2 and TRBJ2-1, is EPEVTQTPSHQVTQMGQEVILRCVPISNHLYFYWYRQILGQKVEFLVSFYNNEISEKSEIFDDQFSVERPDGSNFTLKIRSTKLEDSAMYFCASRTDSYNEQFFGPGTRLTVL.

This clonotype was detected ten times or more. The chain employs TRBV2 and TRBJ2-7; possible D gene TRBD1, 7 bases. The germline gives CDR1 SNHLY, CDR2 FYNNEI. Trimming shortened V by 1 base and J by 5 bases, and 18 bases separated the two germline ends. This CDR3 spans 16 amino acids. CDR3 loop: CASSEGQGPGGNEQYV. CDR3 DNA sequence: TGTGCCAGCAGTGAAGGACAGGGACCCGGGGGTAACGAGCAGTACGTC.

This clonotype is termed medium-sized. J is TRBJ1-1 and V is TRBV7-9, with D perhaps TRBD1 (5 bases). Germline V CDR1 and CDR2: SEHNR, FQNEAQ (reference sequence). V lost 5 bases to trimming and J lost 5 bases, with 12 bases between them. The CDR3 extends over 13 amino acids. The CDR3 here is CASSRAEGTEAFF. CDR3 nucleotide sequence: TGTGCCAGCAGCCGTGCCGAGGGGACTGAAGCTTTCTTT.

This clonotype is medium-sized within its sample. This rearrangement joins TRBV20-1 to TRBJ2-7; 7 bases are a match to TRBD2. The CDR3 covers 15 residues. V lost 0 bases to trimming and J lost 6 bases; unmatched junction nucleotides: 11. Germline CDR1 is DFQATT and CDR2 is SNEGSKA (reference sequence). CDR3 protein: CSARDRLAALCEQYV. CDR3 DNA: TGCAGTGCTAGAGATCGTCTAGCGGCCCTCTGCGAGCAGTACGTC.

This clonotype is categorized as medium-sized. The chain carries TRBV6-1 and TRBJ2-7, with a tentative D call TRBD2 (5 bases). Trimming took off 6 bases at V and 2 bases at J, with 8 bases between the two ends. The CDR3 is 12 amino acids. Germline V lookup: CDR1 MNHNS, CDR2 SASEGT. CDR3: CASSPGAYEQYV. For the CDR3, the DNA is TGTGCCAGCAGCCCCGGGGCCTACGAGCAGTACGTC.

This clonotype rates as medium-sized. CDR3 DNA: TGTGCCACCTCCCCGGGGGGCTGGAATGAGCAGTTCTTC. Translation: CATSPGGWNEQFF. The chain couples TRBV15 to TRBJ2-1, with D maybe TRBD2 (7 bases). Trimming stripped 8 bases from V and 7 bases from J, with 15 bases between. The germline CDR1 and CDR2 sequences are LNHNV and YYDKDF (reference sequence). The CDR3 totals 13 residues.

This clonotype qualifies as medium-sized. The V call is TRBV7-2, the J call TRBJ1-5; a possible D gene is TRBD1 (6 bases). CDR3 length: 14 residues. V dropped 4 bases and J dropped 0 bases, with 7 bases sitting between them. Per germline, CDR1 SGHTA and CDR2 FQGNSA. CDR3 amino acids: CASSWGHSNQPQHF. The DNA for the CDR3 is TGTGCCAGCAGCTGGGGACATAGCAATCAGCCCCAGCATTTT.

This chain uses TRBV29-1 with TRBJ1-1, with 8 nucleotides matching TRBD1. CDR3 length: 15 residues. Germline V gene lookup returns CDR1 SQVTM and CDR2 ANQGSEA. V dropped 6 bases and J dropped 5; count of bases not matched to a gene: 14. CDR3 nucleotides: TGCAGCGTGCCCGCCAGCAGGGGGCTCGGAACTGAAGCTTTCTTT. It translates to CSVPASRGLGTEAFF.

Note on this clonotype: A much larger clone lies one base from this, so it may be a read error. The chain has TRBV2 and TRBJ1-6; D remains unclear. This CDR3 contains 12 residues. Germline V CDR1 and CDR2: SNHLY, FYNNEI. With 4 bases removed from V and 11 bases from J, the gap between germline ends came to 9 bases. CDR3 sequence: CASSVPNPPLHF. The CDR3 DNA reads TGTGCCAGCAGTGTACCGAATCCACCCCTCCACTTT.

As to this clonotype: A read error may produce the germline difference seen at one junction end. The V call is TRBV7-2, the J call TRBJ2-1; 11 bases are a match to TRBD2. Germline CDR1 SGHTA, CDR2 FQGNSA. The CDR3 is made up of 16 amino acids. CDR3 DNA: TGTGCCAGCAGCTTAAGACTAGCGGGGTACTACAATGAGCGGTTCTTC. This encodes CASSLRLAGYYNERFF.

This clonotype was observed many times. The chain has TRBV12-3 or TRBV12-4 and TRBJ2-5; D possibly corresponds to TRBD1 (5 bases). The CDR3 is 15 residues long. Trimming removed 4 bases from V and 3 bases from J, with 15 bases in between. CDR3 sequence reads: CASSYLLDSEETQYF. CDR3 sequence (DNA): TGTGCCAGCAGTTACCTTCTTGACAGCGAAGAGACCCAGTACTTC.

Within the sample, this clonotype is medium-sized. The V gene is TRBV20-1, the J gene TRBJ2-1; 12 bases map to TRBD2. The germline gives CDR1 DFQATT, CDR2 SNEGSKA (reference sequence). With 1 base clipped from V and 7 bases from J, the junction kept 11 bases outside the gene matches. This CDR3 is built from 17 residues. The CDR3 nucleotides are TGCAGTGCTAGAGGGGCTTCTAGCGGGGGGGTTGCTAATGAGCAGTTCTTC. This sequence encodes CSARGASSGGVANEQFF.

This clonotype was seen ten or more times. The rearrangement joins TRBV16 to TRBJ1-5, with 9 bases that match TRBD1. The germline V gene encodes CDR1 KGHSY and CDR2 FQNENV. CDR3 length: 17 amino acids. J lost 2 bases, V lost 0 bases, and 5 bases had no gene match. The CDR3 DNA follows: TGTGCCAGCAGCCAATCGAGGGGACAGGGAGGCAATCAGCCCCAGCATTTT. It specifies CASSQSRGQGGNQPQHF.